Listed below are T cell receptor beta chains from one sample, sequenced in a study of T-cell memory formation after mild COVID-19. TCRdb processed the 5' RACE reads anew with MiXCR; each CDR3 protein has one entry. Of 250,000 to 300,000 distinct CDR3 sequences in the sample, 15% to 20% were seen once. Sequencing input: PBMCs or a T cell subset sorted from them (not recorded which). Every receptor here comes from a man aged 18 to 29 who had mild COVID-19 (a few samples of this study predate the infection). Cell type and time point are not known. Each CDR3 is given without its conserved first and last residue. D genes are given only for firm matches.

cdr3_aa v_call cdr3_length j_call d_call
ASGLGTKNIQY TRBV12-5 11 TRBJ2-4 .
SASMDGNQPQH TRBV20-1 11 TRBJ1-5 .
ASSRLAGAGGDTQY TRBV6-5 14 TRBJ2-3 TRBD2
ASSQAPSASEQF TRBV4-3 12 TRBJ2-1 .
SVDLLATRGRNIQY TRBV29-1 14 TRBJ2-4 .
ATSRARENTEAF TRBV15 12 TRBJ1-1 .
ASTGQGAVEQY TRBV2 11 TRBJ2-7 TRBD1
ASNRGNTGELF TRBV7-2 11 TRBJ2-2 .
SASPAAGYGYT TRBV20-1 11 TRBJ1-2 .
ASSQEVRDSYNEQF TRBV4-2 14 TRBJ2-1 TRBD1
ASSYDREAF TRBV2 9 TRBJ1-1 .
ASRPDRGNYQPQH TRBV12-3/TRBV12-4 13 TRBJ1-5 TRBD1
ASSFSGIGTGELF TRBV5-1 13 TRBJ2-2 .
ASSWGTSGGYNEQF TRBV6-5 14 TRBJ2-1 TRBD2
ASSLTGGLYEQY TRBV9 12 TRBJ2-7 .
ASSSQGGDNSPLH TRBV5-1 13 TRBJ1-6 .
ASRPPPGRAGTGELF TRBV28 15 TRBJ2-2 .
ASSNTGPDTDTQY TRBV21-1 13 TRBJ2-3 .
ASSIRGESYNEQF TRBV5-1 13 TRBJ2-1 TRBD2
SAWTSGGTSYEQY TRBV20-1 13 TRBJ2-7 TRBD2
ASSPDYEQY TRBV7-8 9 TRBJ2-7 .
ASSQGTSRGNEQF TRBV6-5 13 TRBJ2-1 TRBD2
ASKLPTSTDTQY TRBV28 12 TRBJ2-3 .
SARRGGGFSYEQY TRBV20-1 13 TRBJ2-7 TRBD2
ASTSVPSSYNEQF TRBV5-5 13 TRBJ2-1 .
ASSYQDRPNTEAF TRBV6-2/TRBV6-3 13 TRBJ1-1 TRBD1
ASSLDWAGGTRKGYT TRBV11-2 15 TRBJ1-2 TRBD1
ASSATSGSTDTQY TRBV5-4 13 TRBJ2-3 TRBD2
SARTGVFGQPQH TRBV20-1 12 TRBJ1-5 .
ASSLKGQGNSPLH TRBV11-2 13 TRBJ1-6 TRBD1
ASIPDSAGYQPQH TRBV6-1 13 TRBJ1-5 .
ASSLAGLAGETQY TRBV7-9 13 TRBJ2-5 TRBD2
ASSPLGGDSYNEQF TRBV12-3/TRBV12-4 14 TRBJ2-1 .
SAVDSLNYGYT TRBV20-1 11 TRBJ1-2 .
ASSLSSRGGTEAF TRBV4-1 13 TRBJ1-1 .
ASSPKGGRPYEQY TRBV7-3 13 TRBJ2-7 .
ASSLAAGVLNTEAF TRBV5-1 14 TRBJ1-1 .
ASSQPGTGYGYT TRBV4-1 12 TRBJ1-2 TRBD1
AILAAYQETQY TRBV10-3 11 TRBJ2-5 .
ATSDPRQGEGELF TRBV24-1 13 TRBJ2-2 TRBD1
ASSGPLAGGPPEQF TRBV10-2 14 TRBJ2-1 TRBD2
ASSLEGAQY TRBV5-1 9 TRBJ2-3 .
ASSLVGRQY TRBV7-9 9 TRBJ2-7 .
ASSFGQGVIYEQY TRBV5-1 13 TRBJ2-7 TRBD1